This T cell receptor (beta chain) was identified in a study of cytomegalovirus exposure and HLA in healthy donors (TCRdb year 2017). With regard to the full study: An earlier analysis of some 620 of the donors reported approximately 300 Gb of sequence data and around 120 million unique TCR beta sequences obtained from 150 million to 200 million T cells. To predict cytomegalovirus infection status, the study combined high-throughput TCR immunosequencing, statistical association of individual TCRs with disease status, and machine learning. Among some 410 genotyped donors of the cohort, an average of approximately 230,000 unique TCR beta nucleotide sequences were sequenced per donor, around 18% of them non-productive. The study profiled the T cell repertoires of around 700 subjects by immunosequencing and related them to cytomegalovirus serostatus. Typing coverage varied by locus: roughly 629-640 donors for A, B, C, DRB1 and DQB1; roughly 560 for DQA1; over 600 for DPA1; around 490 for DPB1. A later analysis re-analyzed previously published TCR beta repertoires from 550 to 700 donors and added high-resolution HLA genotyping to study TCR occurrence patterns. The study was designed to test whether signatures of past pathogen exposure could be identified by cataloging public T cell receptors. Rather than drawing on any new phenotypic data, the later analysis identified candidate immune exposures from TCR beta sequences and the way those sequences occurred across donors. In addition to the first cohort of approximately 650 subjects, a separate validation cohort of 130 or so different subjects was used. Class I and class II HLA loci were covered by the typing at four-digit resolution. An early release that covered several hundred HLA-typed donors contained about 300 gigabases of sequencing data and roughly 84 million unique TCR sequences. All discovery cohort repertoires had been generated on a single sequencing platform. The genetic ancestry cluster associated with self-reported Caucasian donors included approximately 85% of the approximately 410 genotyped donors. Donor age, sex, ethnicity and CMV serostatus were compiled alongside the repertoire data. A few DR-DQ haplotypes were handled as single units for association and clustering because linkage in the cohort was strong. In an earlier analysis of a few hundred of the donors, high-throughput TCR beta sequencing was used to judge whether each TCR beta V gene segment behaved as functional or pseudogenic. In a later genetic analysis, genome-wide SNP genotypes for about three fifths of the 666 donors were used, and that subset was treated as a discovery cohort. What the study reported, not specific to this receptor: Broadly in line with IMGT annotations, most TCR beta V segments showed up in productive rearrangements about 87% or about 30% of the time in an earlier analysis of approximately 640 of the donors. The only immune exposure information available for the cohort was CMV serostatus. According to a later analysis, TCR association rates differed among HLA loci, with DRB1 alleles showing the most associated TCRs and HLA-C alleles showing the fewest. Strong co-occurrence of HLA alleles, especially DR and DQ, made assigning TCR associations to individual alleles difficult. A few of the identified cytomegalovirus-associated TCR beta chains were confirmed in vitro to be specific for cytomegalovirus antigens. The classifier was reported to diagnose cytomegalovirus status with high specificity and sensitivity in both the original and validation cohorts. Because HLA typing was unavailable for some donors at each locus, only the typed subset was used in association tests. Because the 87-base-pair reads could not distinguish some IMGT-functional V segments, including TRBV6-2 and TRBV6-3, those segments were excluded. A later genetic analysis associated a missense DCLRE1C variant with V-gene and J-gene trimming of TCR beta chains, and an independent cohort replicated the association. Correlated functional status among segregating V segments might be attributable to linkage disequilibrium, but an unknown experimental factor could not be ruled out. A total of some 180 TCR beta chains were listed by the study as associated with cytomegalovirus. A later analysis associated 17,000 or so TCR beta sequences with specific HLA alleles at a false discovery rate of 0.05. A further reported finding was that TCR beta sequences accurately predicted the HLA-A and HLA-B alleles for most subjects in the first cohort. A cluster of highly shared sequence variants was judged likely to represent a technical artifact of the sequencing pipeline. The cohort was sequenced for TCR beta chains only, and without alpha or paired-chain data the features that could be detected were limited. A later genetic analysis reported fewer N-insertions in productive TCRs among donors in an Asian-associated ancestry cluster than the roughly 690-donor mean. In a later analysis, HLA-associated TCR beta chains were found to be more clonally expanded and to have lower generation probabilities than equally common non-associated chains. Because counts were too low, roughly 16 rarely observed V segments, including chromosome 9 orphons, were left out of the earlier analysis of 587 of the donors. A later analysis reported that several top co-occurrence clusters appeared linked to parvovirus B19, influenza, CMV and Epstein-Barr virus. Sequencing depth was assumed to be roughly uniform across donors in the presence/absence analyses, though that assumption may not hold. Most TCR sequences were seen in very few donors, while some public TCRs were found in many individuals. In a later analysis, most CMV-associated TCR beta chains were found to appear HLA-restricted, with HLA associations seemingly driven largely by CMV exposure. According to the authors, the approach could potentially be generalized to other disease states and immunological phenotypes.

As concerns this clone: The antigen it binds to is not known. No much larger clone is present one base from it, and per-base qualities are unavailable.

From the germline V gene, CDR1 is MNHEY and CDR2 is SVGAGI. Its CDR3 holds 13 amino acids, cysteine through phenylalanine. The sequence is cut down to CDR3 DNA, 39 bases in frame from base 1. The germline ends are 8 bases apart after V is trimmed by 2 bases and J by 3 bases. The library came from the immunoSEQ multiplex PCR assay. For the multiplex PCR, a mixture combining 60 forward primers for TCR Vbeta segments and 13 reverse primers for TCR Jbeta segments was used. A multiplex PCR assay on genomic DNA amplified the CDR3 region of rearranged TCR beta genes. Amplified TCR beta libraries were sequenced as 87-base-pair reads on the Illumina HiSeq System. Per the source publication's procedure: In a later analysis, some 80 million unique TCR beta chains were counted across the 500 to 850 repertoires, and roughly 11 million of these chains were shared by at least two donors. A nearest-neighbor algorithm error-corrected the raw reads and collapsed the reads into unique sequences, merging closely related sequences to remove PCR and sequencing errors. CDR3 sequences were aligned to IMGT reference sequences to assign V, D and J gene segments. For a sequence to be retained, at least a six-nucleotide match to both a V gene segment and a J gene segment was required. A rearrangement counted as productive if the CDR3 had no stop codons and remained in frame with V and J, and every other rearrangement counted as non-productive. CDR3 was defined according to IMGT convention as the region running from the second conserved V-encoded cysteine to the conserved J-encoded phenylalanine. Sequences without an unambiguous match to a single V gene segment were excluded from the earlier analysis of 587 of the donors. An earlier analysis of 500 to 700 of the donors classified V segments as functional when productive rearrangements were above 56.7% and as segregating when the standard deviation between donors was above 5%. A statistical classification framework was built to diagnose cytomegalovirus status from the catalog of TCR beta chain sequences. In a later analysis, TCR nucleotide sequences were compared against IMGT/GENE-DB human TR gene sequences so that V and J genes could be assigned. The TCRdist pipeline was used in a later analysis to assign CDR3 sequences and most-parsimonious VDJ recombination scenarios. In a later analysis, each TCR beta chain was defined by its CDR3 amino acid sequence together with its V-gene family, and reads without a unique V-gene family were excluded. A later analysis removed 450 to 600 highly shared, low-generation-probability nucleotide sequences to deal with suspected cross-contamination and a sequencing artifact. A later analysis calculated a clonal expansion index for each public chain from normalized within-repertoire ranks of inferred template counts. In a later analysis, generation probabilities were computed using a VDJ recombination model fitted to out-of-frame rearrangements, and the results were checked against IGoR. A later analysis scored TCR-TCR, TCR-HLA and TCR-CMV co-occurrence with hypergeometric tests, applying a repertoire-size bias correction to TCR pairs. False discovery rates were estimated in a later analysis by permuting HLA or CMV assignments 20 times. In a later analysis, co-occurring TCRs were grouped using DBSCAN, with TCRdist sequence similarity added in when clustering inside HLA-allele-positive subsets. Repertoires with fewer than 30,000 or more than 120,000 public chains, plus five repertoires with anomalous nucleotide sharing, were excluded from co-occurrence clustering. Imported from immuneACCESS, the table was reduced by TCRdb to in-frame sequences with V and J called. These copies leave out some clones; in studies compared against another copy, an unresolved V gene accounts for under half, and the cause of the remainder is not known. V and J calls and clone size come straight from that table; D and trimming were deduced from the DNA. This sample comprises 150,000 to 190,000 clones, 75% of them detected only once. The ten largest clones take up 1.2% to 1.5% of the sample.

The cohort comprised around 690 healthy bone marrow donors. At the time of sampling, all cohort members were nominally healthy, though unrecorded immune exposures were likely present. The donor tested CMV seronegative and was one of the 352 seronegative cohort members. Each donor provided a peripheral blood sample, and peripheral blood mononuclear cells were used for TCR beta sequencing. Genomic DNA extraction from the blood cell samples was performed with the Qiagen DNeasy Blood Extraction Kit. The sequencing input was PBMCs. The chain is made from TRBV6-5 and TRBJ2-7; TRBD1 might be the D gene, on 5 matching bases. The receptor comes from a man between 18 and 29 years old in good health and CMV-seronegative. DNA sequence: TGTGCCAGCAGTTACGACAGACTCTACGAGCAGTACTTC. Its protein reads: CASSYDRLYEQYF.